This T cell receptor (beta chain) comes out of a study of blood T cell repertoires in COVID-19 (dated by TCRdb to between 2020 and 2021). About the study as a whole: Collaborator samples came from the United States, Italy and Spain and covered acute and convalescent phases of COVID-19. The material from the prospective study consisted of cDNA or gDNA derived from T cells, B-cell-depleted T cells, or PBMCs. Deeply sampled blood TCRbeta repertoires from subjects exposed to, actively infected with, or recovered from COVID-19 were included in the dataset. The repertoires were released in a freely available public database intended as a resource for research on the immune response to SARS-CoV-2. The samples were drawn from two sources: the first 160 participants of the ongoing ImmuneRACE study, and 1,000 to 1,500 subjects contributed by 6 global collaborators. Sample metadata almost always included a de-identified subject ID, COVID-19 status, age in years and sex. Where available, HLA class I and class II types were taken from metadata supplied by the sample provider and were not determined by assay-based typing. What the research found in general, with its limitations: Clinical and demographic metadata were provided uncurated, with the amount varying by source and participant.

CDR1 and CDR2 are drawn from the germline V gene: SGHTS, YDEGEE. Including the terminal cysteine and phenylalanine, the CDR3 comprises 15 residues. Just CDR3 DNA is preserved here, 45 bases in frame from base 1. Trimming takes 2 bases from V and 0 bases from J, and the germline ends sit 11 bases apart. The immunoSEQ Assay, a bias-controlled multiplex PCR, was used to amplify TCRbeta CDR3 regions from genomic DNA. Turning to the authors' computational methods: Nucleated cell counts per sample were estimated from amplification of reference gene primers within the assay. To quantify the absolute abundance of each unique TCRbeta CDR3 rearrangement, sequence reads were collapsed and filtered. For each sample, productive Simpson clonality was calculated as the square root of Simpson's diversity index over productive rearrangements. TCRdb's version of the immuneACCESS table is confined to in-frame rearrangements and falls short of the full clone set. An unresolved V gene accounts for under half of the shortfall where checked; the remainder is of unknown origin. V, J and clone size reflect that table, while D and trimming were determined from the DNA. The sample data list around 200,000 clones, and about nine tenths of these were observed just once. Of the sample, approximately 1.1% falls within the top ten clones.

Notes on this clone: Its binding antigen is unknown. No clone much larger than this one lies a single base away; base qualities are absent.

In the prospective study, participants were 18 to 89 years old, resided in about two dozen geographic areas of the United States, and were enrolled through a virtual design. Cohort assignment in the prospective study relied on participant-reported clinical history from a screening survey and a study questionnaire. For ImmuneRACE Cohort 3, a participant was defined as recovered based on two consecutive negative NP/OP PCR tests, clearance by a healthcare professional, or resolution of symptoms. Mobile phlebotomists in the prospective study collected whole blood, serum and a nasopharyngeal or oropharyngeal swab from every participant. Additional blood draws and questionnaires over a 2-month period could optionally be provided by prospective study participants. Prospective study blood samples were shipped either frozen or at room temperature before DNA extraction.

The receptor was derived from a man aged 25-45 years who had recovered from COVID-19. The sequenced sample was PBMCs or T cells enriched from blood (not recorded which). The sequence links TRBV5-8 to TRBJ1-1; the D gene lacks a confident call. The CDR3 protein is CASSFSLTVNTEAFF. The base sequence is TGTGCCAGCAGCTTTTCCCTAACAGTGAACACTGAAGCTTTCTTT.